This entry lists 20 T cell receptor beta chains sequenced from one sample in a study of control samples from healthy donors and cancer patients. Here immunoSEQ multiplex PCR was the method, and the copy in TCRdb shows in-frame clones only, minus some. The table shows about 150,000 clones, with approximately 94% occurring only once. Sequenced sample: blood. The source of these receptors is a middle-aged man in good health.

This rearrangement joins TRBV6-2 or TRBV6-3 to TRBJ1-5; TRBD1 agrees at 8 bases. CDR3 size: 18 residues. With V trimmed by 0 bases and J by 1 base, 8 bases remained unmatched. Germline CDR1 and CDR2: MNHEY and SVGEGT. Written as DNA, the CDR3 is TGTGCCAGCAGTTACTCGATATTACAGGGGGTAAGCAATCAGCCCCAGCATTTT. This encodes CASSYSILQGVSNQPQHF.

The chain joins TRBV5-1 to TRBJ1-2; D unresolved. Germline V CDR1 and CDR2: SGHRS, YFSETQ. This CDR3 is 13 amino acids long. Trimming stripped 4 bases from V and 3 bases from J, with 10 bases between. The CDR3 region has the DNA TGCGCCAGCAGCCATAATGTCGACTATGGCTACACCTTC. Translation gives CASSHNVDYGYTF.

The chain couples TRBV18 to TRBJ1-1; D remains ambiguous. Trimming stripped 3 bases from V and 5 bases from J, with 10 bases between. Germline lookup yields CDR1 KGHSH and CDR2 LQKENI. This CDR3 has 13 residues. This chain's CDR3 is CASSPTRETEAFF. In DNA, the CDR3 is TGTGCCAGCTCACCTACCCGGGAGACTGAAGCTTTCTTT.

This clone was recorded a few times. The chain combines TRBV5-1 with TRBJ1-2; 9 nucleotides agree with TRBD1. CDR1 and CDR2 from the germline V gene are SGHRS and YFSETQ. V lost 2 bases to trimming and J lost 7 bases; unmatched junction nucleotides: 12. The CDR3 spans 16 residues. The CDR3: CASSLELGQGMSGYTF. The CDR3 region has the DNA TGCGCCAGCAGCTTAGAATTGGGACAGGGTATGAGTGGCTACACCTTC.

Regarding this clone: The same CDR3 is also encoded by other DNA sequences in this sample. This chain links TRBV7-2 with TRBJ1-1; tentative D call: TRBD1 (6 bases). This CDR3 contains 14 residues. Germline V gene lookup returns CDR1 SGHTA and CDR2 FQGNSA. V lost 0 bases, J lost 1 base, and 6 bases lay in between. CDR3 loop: CASSLAGGNTEAFF. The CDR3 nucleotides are TGTGCCAGCAGCTTAGCAGGGGGGAACACTGAAGCTTTCTTT.

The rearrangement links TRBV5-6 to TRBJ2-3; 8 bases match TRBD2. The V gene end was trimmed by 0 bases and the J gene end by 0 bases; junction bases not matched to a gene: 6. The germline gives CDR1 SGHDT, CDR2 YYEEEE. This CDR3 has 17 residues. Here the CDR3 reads CASSLALLAGSTDTQYF. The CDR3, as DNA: TGTGCCAGCAGCTTGGCCCTCTTAGCGGGGAGCACAGATACGCAGTATTTT.

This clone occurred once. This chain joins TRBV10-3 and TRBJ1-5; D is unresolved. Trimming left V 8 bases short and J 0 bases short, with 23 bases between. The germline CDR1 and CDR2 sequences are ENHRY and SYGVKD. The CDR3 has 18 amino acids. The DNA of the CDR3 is TGTGCCATCTTTACCCGGGGTTTTCTTTCGGTTAGCAATCAGCCCCAGCATTTT. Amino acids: CAIFTRGFLSVSNQPQHF.

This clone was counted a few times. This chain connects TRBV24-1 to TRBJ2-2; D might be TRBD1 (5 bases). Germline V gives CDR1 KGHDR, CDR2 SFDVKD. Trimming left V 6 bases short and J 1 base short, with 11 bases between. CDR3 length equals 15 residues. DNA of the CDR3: TGTGCCACCAGTCGAGGACAAGTGAACACCGGGGAGCTGTTTTTT. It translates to CATSRGQVNTGELFF.

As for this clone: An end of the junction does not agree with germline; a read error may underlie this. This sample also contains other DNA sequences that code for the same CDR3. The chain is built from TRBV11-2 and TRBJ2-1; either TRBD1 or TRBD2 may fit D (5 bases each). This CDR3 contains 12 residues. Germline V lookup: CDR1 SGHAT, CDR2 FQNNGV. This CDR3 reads CASSLEGNEQFF. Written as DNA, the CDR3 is TGTGCCAGCAGCCTAGAGGGGAATGAGCAGTTCTTC.

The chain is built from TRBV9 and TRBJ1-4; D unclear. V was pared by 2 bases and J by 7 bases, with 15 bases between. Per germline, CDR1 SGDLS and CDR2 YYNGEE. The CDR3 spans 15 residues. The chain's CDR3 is CASSVLAEVGEKLFF. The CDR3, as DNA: TGTGCCAGCAGCGTGCTGGCGGAAGTAGGTGAAAAACTGTTTTTT.

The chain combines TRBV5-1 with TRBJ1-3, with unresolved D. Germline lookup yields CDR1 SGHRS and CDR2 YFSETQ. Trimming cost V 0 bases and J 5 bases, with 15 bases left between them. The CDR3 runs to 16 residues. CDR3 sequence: CASSLEGTAERNTIYF. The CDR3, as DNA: TGCGCCAGCAGCTTGGAAGGTACGGCGGAAAGAAACACCATATATTTT.

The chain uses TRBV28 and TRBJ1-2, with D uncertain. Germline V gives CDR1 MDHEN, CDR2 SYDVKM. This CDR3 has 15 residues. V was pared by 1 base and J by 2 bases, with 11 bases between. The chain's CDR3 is CASSLLAVRNYGYTF. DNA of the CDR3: TGTGCCAGCAGTTTATTAGCAGTCAGAAACTATGGCTACACCTTC.

CDR3 amino acids: CASRVAGNTEAFF. The CDR3 nucleotides read TGTGCCAGCAGGGTAGCAGGGAACACTGAAGCTTTCTTT. The chain carries TRBV28 and TRBJ1-1; D is unclear. Per germline, CDR1 MDHEN and CDR2 SYDVKM. The CDR3 has 13 residues. The germline V and J ends were trimmed by 6 bases and 1 base, with 9 bases remaining between them.

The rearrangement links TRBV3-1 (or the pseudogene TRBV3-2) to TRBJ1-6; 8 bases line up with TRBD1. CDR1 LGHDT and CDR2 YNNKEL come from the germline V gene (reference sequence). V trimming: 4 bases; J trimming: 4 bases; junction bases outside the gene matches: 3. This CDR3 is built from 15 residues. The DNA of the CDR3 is TGTGCCAGCAGCCCTGGACAGGGTTATAATTCACCCCTCCACTTT. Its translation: CASSPGQGYNSPLHF.

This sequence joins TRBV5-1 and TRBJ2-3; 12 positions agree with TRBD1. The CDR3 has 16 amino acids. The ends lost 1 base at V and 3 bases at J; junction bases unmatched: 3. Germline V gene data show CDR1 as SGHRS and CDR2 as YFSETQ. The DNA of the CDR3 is TGCGCCAGCAGCTTGTGGGACAGGGGGCGGACAGATACGCAGTATTTT. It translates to CASSLWDRGRTDTQYF.

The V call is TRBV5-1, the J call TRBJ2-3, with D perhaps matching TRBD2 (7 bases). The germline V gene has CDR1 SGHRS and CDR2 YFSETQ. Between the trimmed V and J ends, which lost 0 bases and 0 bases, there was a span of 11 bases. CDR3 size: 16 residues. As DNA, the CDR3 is TGCGCCAGCAGCTTGGGCGGGGGCCCTAGCACAGATACGCAGTATTTT. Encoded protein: CASSLGGGPSTDTQYF.

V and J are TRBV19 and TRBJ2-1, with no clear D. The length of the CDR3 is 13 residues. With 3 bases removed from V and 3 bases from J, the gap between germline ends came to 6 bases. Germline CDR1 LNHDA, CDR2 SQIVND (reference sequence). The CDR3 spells CASSMTNYNEQFF. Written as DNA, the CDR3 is TGTGCCAGTAGTATGACAAACTACAATGAGCAGTTCTTC.

CDR3 protein: CASSPSRENGELFF. CDR3 DNA: TGTGCCAGCTCACCCTCCAGGGAAAACGGGGAGCTGTTTTTT. The chain combines TRBV18 with TRBJ2-2; TRBD1 might be the D (5 bases). Germline lookup yields CDR1 KGHSH and CDR2 LQKENI. The CDR3 contains 14 residues. Trimming took off 3 bases at V and 7 bases at J, with 12 bases between the two ends.

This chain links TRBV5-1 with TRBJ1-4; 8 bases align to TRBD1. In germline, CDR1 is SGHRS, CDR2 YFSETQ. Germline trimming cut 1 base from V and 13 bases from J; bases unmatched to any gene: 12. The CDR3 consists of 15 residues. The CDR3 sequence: CASSLMGQAPEGLFF. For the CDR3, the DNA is TGCGCCAGCAGCTTGATGGGACAGGCTCCAGAGGGACTGTTTTTT.

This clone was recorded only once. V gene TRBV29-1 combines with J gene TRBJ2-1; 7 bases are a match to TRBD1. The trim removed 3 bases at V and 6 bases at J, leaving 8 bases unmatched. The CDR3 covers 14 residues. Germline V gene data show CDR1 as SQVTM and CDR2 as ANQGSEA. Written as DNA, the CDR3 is TGCAGCGTTGATGCCCCGGACAGGAGCAATGAGCAGTTCTTC. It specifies CSVDAPDRSNEQFF.